The rows below give T cell receptor beta chains drawn from one sample of a study of neurological immune-mediated disorders. TCRdb re-derived calls from the 5' RACE reads in MiXCR, one entry per CDR3 protein. The sample shows about 60,000 distinct CDR3 sequences, about 3.5% of them seen only once. The sample consisted of PBMCs. Source of these receptors: a man aged 30-40 years with multiple sclerosis. CDR3s include the opening cysteine and the closing phenylalanine or tryptophan. Fields, in order: D gene, V gene, J gene, clone size, CDR3 DNA, CDR3 protein. D genes are given only for firm matches. Not all rows give a size; the values are once, few, many and, for expanded clones, a class.

d_call: .; v_call: TRBV29-1; j_call: TRBJ2-1; clone_size: many; cdr3_nt: TGCAGCGTTGAGAGGGGCCAGTTAGGGTACAATGAGCAGTTCTTC; cdr3_aa: CSVERGQLGYNEQFF
d_call: .; v_call: TRBV25-1; j_call: TRBJ2-2; clone_size: many; cdr3_nt: TGTGCCAGCAGTAGGCACACCGGGGAGCTGTTTTTT; cdr3_aa: CASSRHTGELFF
d_call: .; v_call: TRBV6-5; j_call: TRBJ2-6; clone_size: many; cdr3_nt: TGTGCCAGCAGTTATACCCGGACGGGAGCCTCTGGGGCCAACGTCCTGACTTTC; cdr3_aa: CASSYTRTGASGANVLTF
d_call: .; v_call: TRBV7-3; j_call: TRBJ2-2; clone_size: .; cdr3_nt: TGTGCCAGCAGCTTAGATCTTAGGGACCCGAACACCGGGGAGCTGTTTTTT; cdr3_aa: CASSLDLRDPNTGELFF
d_call: .; v_call: TRBV19; j_call: TRBJ1-4; clone_size: few; cdr3_nt: TGTGCCAGTACCCCGCGGACCTCTAATGAAAAACTGTTTTTT; cdr3_aa: CASTPRTSNEKLFF
d_call: TRBD1; v_call: TRBV3-1; j_call: TRBJ2-7; clone_size: many; cdr3_nt: TGTGCCAGCAGCCAAGATCGAGGACAGGGGGAGCAGTACTTC; cdr3_aa: CASSQDRGQGEQYF
d_call: .; v_call: TRBV25-1; j_call: TRBJ2-3; clone_size: many; cdr3_nt: TGTGCCAGCAGTGTTAGGATAAGGGATACGCAGTATTTT; cdr3_aa: CASSVRIRDTQYF
d_call: .; v_call: TRBV7-6; j_call: TRBJ1-1; clone_size: many; cdr3_nt: TGTGCCAGCAGCCCGCCGCGAACAGGGACGGACACTGAAGCTTTCTTT; cdr3_aa: CASSPPRTGTDTEAFF
d_call: .; v_call: TRBV20-1; j_call: TRBJ2-5; clone_size: many; cdr3_nt: TGCAGTGCGGGGGGGGCCGGTACCCAAGAGACCCAGTACTTC; cdr3_aa: CSAGGAGTQETQYF
d_call: .; v_call: TRBV7-3; j_call: TRBJ1-1; clone_size: many; cdr3_nt: TGTGCCAGCAGCTTAATGGGGGGCCCGAACACTGAAGCTTTCTTT; cdr3_aa: CASSLMGGPNTEAFF
d_call: .; v_call: TRBV24-1; j_call: TRBJ2-7; clone_size: many; cdr3_nt: TGTGCCACCAAAGAGGGCTACGAGCAGTACTTC; cdr3_aa: CATKEGYEQYF
d_call: .; v_call: TRBV5-4; j_call: TRBJ2-5; clone_size: .; cdr3_nt: TGTGCCAGCAGCTTGGACCACGGTGGTACCCAGTACTTC; cdr3_aa: CASSLDHGGTQYF
d_call: TRBD2; v_call: TRBV12-3/TRBV12-4; j_call: TRBJ2-7; clone_size: many; cdr3_nt: TGTGCCAGCAGCTCGCTAGGGGCGGGAGCGGGAGAGCAGTACTTC; cdr3_aa: CASSSLGAGAGEQYF
d_call: .; v_call: TRBV15; j_call: TRBJ2-7; clone_size: many; cdr3_nt: TGTGCCACCAGCAGAGGAACGGGCTACGAGCAGTACTTC; cdr3_aa: CATSRGTGYEQYF
d_call: .; v_call: TRBV6-5; j_call: TRBJ1-2; clone_size: many; cdr3_nt: TGTGCCAGCAGTTACTCGAGGAATAGTGGCTACACCTTC; cdr3_aa: CASSYSRNSGYTF
d_call: .; v_call: TRBV28; j_call: TRBJ2-7; clone_size: many; cdr3_nt: TGTGCCAGCAGTTCGGGACAACTACCCACCTACGAGCAGTACTTC; cdr3_aa: CASSSGQLPTYEQYF
d_call: TRBD1; v_call: TRBV20-1; j_call: TRBJ2-7; clone_size: many; cdr3_nt: TGCAGTGCTAGAGCTACAGGGGGCCCCTACTACGAGCAGTACTTC; cdr3_aa: CSARATGGPYYEQYF
d_call: .; v_call: TRBV29-1; j_call: TRBJ1-4; clone_size: many; cdr3_nt: TGCAGCGTTGAAGGCGAGTTTGATGAAAAACTGTTTTTT; cdr3_aa: CSVEGEFDEKLFF
d_call: .; v_call: TRBV5-1; j_call: TRBJ2-7; clone_size: many; cdr3_nt: TGCGCCAGCAGCTTCACAGGGGAGGGCGAGCAGTACTTC; cdr3_aa: CASSFTGEGEQYF
d_call: .; v_call: TRBV5-1; j_call: TRBJ1-2; clone_size: many; cdr3_nt: TGCGCCAGCAGCTTGAGTCCAGGTTCCGGCATGAGCTATGGCTACACCTTC; cdr3_aa: CASSLSPGSGMSYGYTF
d_call: .; v_call: TRBV30; j_call: TRBJ1-2; clone_size: .; cdr3_nt: TGTGCCTGGAAACCGGATACTAACTATGGCTACACCTTC; cdr3_aa: CAWKPDTNYGYTF
d_call: TRBD2; v_call: TRBV20-1; j_call: TRBJ2-3; clone_size: many; cdr3_nt: TGCAGTGCGGCGGGGACTAGCGGGGGCCTACCACCGGCTACGCAGTATTTT; cdr3_aa: CSAAGTSGGLPPATQYF
d_call: .; v_call: TRBV5-1; j_call: TRBJ2-1; clone_size: many; cdr3_nt: TGCGCCAGCAGCTTGAGCAGGGAGAACCCCTACAATGAGCAGTTCTTC; cdr3_aa: CASSLSRENPYNEQFF
d_call: .; v_call: TRBV2; j_call: TRBJ2-7; clone_size: many; cdr3_nt: TGTGCCAGCCAAAGTTTTTCCGGGACAATCGGCAGGAACGAGCAGTACTTC; cdr3_aa: CASQSFSGTIGRNEQYF
d_call: .; v_call: TRBV27; j_call: TRBJ1-5; clone_size: .; cdr3_nt: TGTGCCAGCAGTAGGGGGGATAGCAATCAGCCCCAGAATTTT; cdr3_aa: CASSRGDSNQPQNF
d_call: .; v_call: TRBV7-6; j_call: TRBJ2-1; clone_size: many; cdr3_nt: TGTGCCAGCAGCCCGGGGTATGAGCAGTTCTTC; cdr3_aa: CASSPGYEQFF
d_call: .; v_call: TRBV3-1; j_call: TRBJ1-4; clone_size: many; cdr3_nt: TGTGCCAGCAGCGGCAGGGCAAGGGATGAAAAACTGTTTTTT; cdr3_aa: CASSGRARDEKLFF
d_call: .; v_call: TRBV6-5; j_call: TRBJ1-1; clone_size: many; cdr3_nt: TGTGCCAGCAGTTACCAGTATCAAGCGAACACTGAAGCTTTCTTT; cdr3_aa: CASSYQYQANTEAFF
d_call: .; v_call: TRBV12-3/TRBV12-4; j_call: TRBJ1-2; clone_size: many; cdr3_nt: TGTGCCAGCAGTGGCAGGGGATTACTCCAATATGGCTACACCTTC; cdr3_aa: CASSGRGLLQYGYTF
d_call: .; v_call: TRBV20-1; j_call: TRBJ2-1; clone_size: many; cdr3_nt: TGCAGTGCTAGCGTTCTTAATGAGCAGTTCTTC; cdr3_aa: CSASVLNEQFF
d_call: .; v_call: TRBV5-1; j_call: TRBJ1-6; clone_size: many; cdr3_nt: TGCGCCAGCAGCTTGAAAGGGTTTCCACCCCTCCACTTT; cdr3_aa: CASSLKGFPPLHF
d_call: TRBD2; v_call: TRBV7-9; j_call: TRBJ2-2; clone_size: once; cdr3_nt: TGTGCCAGCAGCCCGCCGGGACTAGCGCGCGCGAACACCGGGGAGCTGTTTTTT; cdr3_aa: CASSPPGLARANTGELFF
d_call: TRBD2; v_call: TRBV20-1; j_call: TRBJ2-5; clone_size: many; cdr3_nt: TGCAGTGCTAGAGTGACCGAACCGAAGCGGGAGACCCAAGAGACCCAGTACTTC; cdr3_aa: CSARVTEPKRETQETQYF
d_call: .; v_call: TRBV5-1; j_call: TRBJ2-7; clone_size: many; cdr3_nt: TGCGCCAGCAGCTTGGACAGGGACGAGCAGTACTTC; cdr3_aa: CASSLDRDEQYF
d_call: TRBD1; v_call: TRBV7-8; j_call: TRBJ2-7; clone_size: many; cdr3_nt: TGTGCCAGCAGCCAAATGACAGGGCCACACGAGCAGTACTTC; cdr3_aa: CASSQMTGPHEQYF
d_call: .; v_call: TRBV5-6; j_call: TRBJ2-6; clone_size: many; cdr3_nt: TGTGCCAGCAGCTTGTACGGTTCGAGTGACCTCTCTGGGGCCAACGTCCTGACTTTC; cdr3_aa: CASSLYGSSDLSGANVLTF
d_call: .; v_call: TRBV7-8; j_call: TRBJ1-2; clone_size: many; cdr3_nt: TGTGCCAGCAGCTTAAGTGGACAGTCAGGCTATGGCTACACCTTC; cdr3_aa: CASSLSGQSGYGYTF